Shown below are 5 T cell receptor beta chains from a single sample sequenced in a study of lung T cells in sarcoidosis with Löfgren's syndrome. TCRdb processed the reads anew with MiXCR; each CDR3 protein has one entry. This sample yields 58,000 or so distinct CDR3 sequences, of which 21% are seen a single time; approximately 2.1% belongs to the top ten. The source material was CD4+ T cells from PBMCs. These receptors were taken from a human donor with sarcoidosis (Löfgren's syndrome or another form), or a control subject (not recorded which).

The rearrangement uses TRBV20-1 and TRBJ2-1; 10 bases are shared with TRBD2. V lost 4 bases to trimming and J lost 7 bases; unmatched junction nucleotides: 10. CDR3 length equals 15 residues. Germline V gene data show CDR1 as DFQATT and CDR2 as SNEGSKA (reference sequence). CDR3 DNA: TGCAGTGCTAAGGGGACTAGCGTATTTAGGAATGAGCAGTTCTTC. Translating gives CSAKGTSVFRNEQFF.

This clonotype showed up many times. The V call is TRBV20-1, the J call TRBJ2-2; D unresolved. This CDR3 is 18 amino acids long. The germline gives CDR1 DFQATT, CDR2 SNEGSKA (reference sequence). Trimming removed 0 bases at V and 1 base at J, with 18 bases between. The CDR3 sequence: CSARDRYGGPVNTGELFF. CDR3 in DNA: TGCAGTGCTAGAGATCGGTACGGTGGCCCCGTGAACACCGGGGAGCTGTTTTTT.

On this clonotype itself: A much larger clone differs from this one at a single base, so this may be a read error. This chain joins TRBV7-2 and TRBJ1-5, with D possibly matching TRBD1 (6 bases). The CDR3 has 16 amino acids. Germline CDR1 is SGHTA and CDR2 is FQGNSA. Between the trimmed V and J ends, which lost 3 bases and 5 bases, there was a span of 17 bases. CDR3 in DNA: TGTGCCAGCAGCTTCAGAGCCGACAGGATTCATCAGCCCCAGCATTTT. This sequence encodes CASSFRADRIHQPQHF.

This clonotype was recorded at least ten times. This chain uses TRBV6-2 or TRBV6-3 with TRBJ2-7, with 9 bases that match TRBD1. V dropped 2 bases and J dropped 4; count of bases not matched to a gene: 3. The CDR3 covers 14 residues. Looked up from germline, CDR1 is MNHEY and CDR2 is SVGEGT. CDR3 nucleotides: TGTGCCAGCAGTTACGGACAGGGGATGTACGAGCAGTACTTC. Protein product: CASSYGQGMYEQYF.

This clonotype has a count of ten or more. CDR3: CASSTGQTGPSPLHF. The CDR3 region has the DNA TGTGCCAGCAGTACTGGACAGACTGGCCCTTCACCCCTCCACTTT. The rearrangement uses TRBV6-1 and TRBJ1-6; weak D call: TRBD1 (6 bases). The CDR3 contains 15 residues. The germline V and J ends were trimmed by 5 bases and 9 bases, with 17 bases remaining between them. Germline V gene sequence: CDR1 MNHNS, CDR2 SASEGT.